This T cell receptor beta chain was sequenced for a study of control samples from healthy donors and cancer patients. Generated by immunoSEQ multiplex PCR, the TCRdb table keeps only in-frame clones and is missing some. The table includes some 200,000 clones, 91% detected once. The ends were cut back, 1 base at V and 3 bases at J, with 9 bases in the middle. The CDR3 runs to 15 residues. The germline V gene encodes CDR1 SGHTA and CDR2 FQGTGA. This sequence was found in a woman aged 30 to 39 in good health. The V call is TRBV7-3, the J call TRBJ1-4; D is possibly TRBD1 (5 bases). The sample comprised blood. The CDR3 DNA reads TGTGCCAGCAGCTTAAGGGGGTCCGCTAATGAAAAACTGTTTTTT. This translates into CASSLRGSANEKLFF.